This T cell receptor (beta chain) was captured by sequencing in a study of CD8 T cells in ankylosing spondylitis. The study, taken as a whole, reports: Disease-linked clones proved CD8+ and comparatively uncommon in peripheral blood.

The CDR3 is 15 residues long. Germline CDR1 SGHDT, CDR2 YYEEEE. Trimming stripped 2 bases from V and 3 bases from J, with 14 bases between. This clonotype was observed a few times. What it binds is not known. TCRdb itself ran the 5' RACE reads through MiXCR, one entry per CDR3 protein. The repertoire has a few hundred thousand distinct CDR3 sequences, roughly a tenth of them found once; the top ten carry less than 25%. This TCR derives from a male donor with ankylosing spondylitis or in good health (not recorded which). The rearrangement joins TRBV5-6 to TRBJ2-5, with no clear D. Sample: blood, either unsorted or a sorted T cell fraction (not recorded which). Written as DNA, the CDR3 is TGTGCCAGCAGCTTAGAAACGGACGGTAAAGAGACCCAGTACTTC. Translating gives CASSLETDGKETQYF.